Included here is one TCR beta chain sequence, with context. Antigen unknown. The data were produced by immunoSEQ multiplex PCR, yet TCRdb's version contains in-frame clones alone and is incomplete. Among about 25,000 clones, roughly four fifths were seen once, and the ten largest hold more than 0.8%. This entry belongs to a study of graft-versus-host responses after intestinal transplantation. Trimming shortened V by 5 bases and J by 3 bases, and 14 bases separated the two germline ends. From germline, CDR1 is SEHNR and CDR2 FQNEAQ (reference sequence). The CDR3 spans 14 residues. The chain recombines TRBV7-9 with TRBJ2-7; D is unclear. The origin of this receptor is a human donor who was the organ donor for an intestinal transplant. The sequenced sample was unstimulated CD8+ T cells sorted from spleen or lymph node cells, obtained before transplant. Here the CDR3 DNA reads TGTGCCAGCAGCGGGCGGATCCAAGGCTACGAGCAGTACTTC. It specifies CASSGRIQGYEQYF.